The 18 T cell receptor beta chains below were found in one sample sequenced in a study of human T cells and chemical hapten exposure. TCRdb redid the calling of the RACE reads with MiXCR, one entry per CDR3 protein. This table has hundreds of thousands of distinct CDR3 sequences, around 6% appearing once. The time point was: patch test 2, 6 weeks after DPC sensitization. Documented treatment: therapeutic diphenylcyclopropenone sensitization with weekly scalp DPC. The source material was whole blood, sampled in connection with sensitization to the hapten diphenylcyclopropenone (DPC). These receptor sequences come from a woman between 18 and 29 years old with alopecia areata. Some clones in this sample may be carry-over from other donors' samples.

This clonotype occurred a few times. The chain recombines TRBV20-1 with TRBJ1-1; D is uncertain. This CDR3 has 13 residues. The V end was cut by 4 bases, the J end by 7 bases, with 16 bases between. In germline, CDR1 is DFQATT, CDR2 SNEGSKA (reference sequence). The CDR3 DNA sequence: TGCAGTGCTATACCCCTTGGAGGGATTGAAGCTTTCTTT. Its translation: CSAIPLGGIEAFF.

In its sample, this clonotype was seen a few times. This chain connects TRBV7-2 to TRBJ2-3; D call uncertain. Trimming pared 1 base from V and 0 bases from J, leaving 11 bases between. Per germline, CDR1 SGHTA and CDR2 FQGNSA. The CDR3 runs 16 residues. The CDR3 region has the DNA TGTGCCAGCAGCTTAGGATTAGACCTTAGCACAGATACGCAGTATTTT. It codes for CASSLGLDLSTDTQYF.

This clonotype appeared a few times. The chain combines TRBV20-1 with TRBJ2-1; TRBD2 matches at 15 bases. CDR1 and CDR2 (germline): DFQATT, SNEGSKA (reference sequence). V lost 3 bases and J lost 5; bases outside the gene matches: 5. The CDR3 runs 16 residues. The CDR3 DNA is TGCAGTGCTAGGGGACTAGCGGGGGGTTTGAACAATGAGCAGTTCTTC. It encodes CSARGLAGGLNNEQFF.

This chain joins TRBV7-9 and TRBJ2-3; no reliable D call. CDR1 and CDR2 from the germline V gene are SEHNR and FQNEAQ (reference sequence). Trimming pared 5 bases from V and 4 bases from J, leaving 7 bases between. The CDR3 length is 12 residues. The chain's CDR3 is CASSPDSDTQYF. CDR3 DNA: TGTGCCAGCAGCCCCGACTCAGATACGCAGTATTTT.

This clonotype has at least ten counts. The rearrangement uses TRBV5-4 and TRBJ1-1, with 9 bases lining up with TRBD1. The CDR3 loop spans 14 amino acids. In germline, CDR1 is SGHNT, CDR2 YYREEE (reference sequence). The V segment lost 5 bases and the J segment 2 bases; nucleotides outside the gene matches: 4. The CDR3 spells CASRGDRANTEAFF. The CDR3 DNA reads as TGTGCCAGCAGGGGGGACAGGGCTAACACTGAAGCTTTCTTT.

The sample holds a few counts of this clonotype. This chain uses TRBV21-1 with TRBJ1-6; the table's D call of TRBD1 was not tested on the DNA. TRBV21-1 is an annotated pseudogene. The CDR3 length is 12 residues. The CDR3 sequence is CASRQGCPPLHF. Written as DNA, the CDR3 is TGTGCCAGCAGACAGGGCTGCCCACCCCTCCACTTT.

V and J are TRBV7-9 and TRBJ2-3, with D uncertain. V was pared by 5 bases and J by 0 bases, with 15 bases between. Germline V CDR1 and CDR2: SEHNR, FQNEAQ (reference sequence). This CDR3 has 16 amino acids. In DNA, the CDR3 is TGTGCCAGCAGCGACCTGGCGGACCTAAGCACAGATACGCAGTATTTT. As protein: CASSDLADLSTDTQYF.

There are a few counts of this clonotype. J is TRBJ2-7 and V is TRBV5-1; D is possibly TRBD1 or TRBD2 (5 bases each). Trimming cost V 0 bases and J 3 bases, with 16 bases left between them. Germline CDR1 is SGHRS and CDR2 is YFSETQ. CDR3 length: 16 residues. CDR3 bases: TGCGCCAGCAGCTTGGCCGGGGCAGGCCCCTACTACGAGCAGTACTTC. Translation gives CASSLAGAGPYYEQYF. The full variable domain, in which reference TRBV5-1 and TRBJ2-7 provide the parts outside the CDR3, is KAGVTQTPRYLIKTRGQQVTLSCSPISGHRSVSWYQQTPGQGLQFLFEYFSETQRNKGNFPGRFSGRQFSNSRSEMNVSTLELGDSALYLCASSLAGAGPYYEQYFGPGTRLTVT.

This clonotype has a count of ten or more. The gene calls are TRBV7-9 and TRBJ2-4; D is uncertain. This CDR3 region has 16 residues. Germline V lookup: CDR1 SEHNR, CDR2 FQNEAQ (reference sequence). V lost 5 bases to trimming and J lost 1 base, with 15 bases between them. CDR3 residues: CASSRSLGLAKNIQYF. The CDR3 region has the DNA TGTGCCAGCAGCAGATCGCTCGGGCTGGCCAAAAACATTCAGTACTTC.

The CDR3 protein is CASSPQGPLNTEAFF. The DNA for the CDR3 is TGTGCCAGCAGCCCCCAGGGACCTTTGAACACTGAAGCTTTCTTT. V usage is TRBV9 and J usage is TRBJ1-1; TRBD1 might be the D (5 bases). The CDR3 has 15 residues. The germline V gene has CDR1 SGDLS and CDR2 YYNGEE. Between the trimmed V and J ends, which lost 4 bases and 0 bases, there was a span of 13 bases.

This clonotype was seen at least ten times. The chain joins TRBV27 to TRBJ1-2; TRBD1 matches at 10 bases. This CDR3 comprises 17 residues. V was pared by 5 bases and J by 0 bases, with 9 bases of the junction left unmatched. Germline CDR1 and CDR2: MNHEY and SMNVEV (reference sequence). Here the CDR3 DNA reads TGTGCCAGCAGTACCGGGACAGGGGTATCCACTAACTATGGCTACACCTTC. Its protein product is CASSTGTGVSTNYGYTF.

This rearrangement joins TRBV4-3 to TRBJ1-4; a weak D match, TRBD1 (5 bases). The CDR3 loop spans 16 amino acids. The V end was cut by 0 bases, the J end by 2 bases, with 10 bases between. Looked up from germline, CDR1 is LGHNA and CDR2 is YSLEER. CDR3 amino acids: CASSQEGAGTNEKLFF. The CDR3 nucleotides are TGCGCCAGCAGCCAAGAAGGGGCGGGTACTAATGAAAAACTGTTTTTT.

This clonotype was counted between two and nine times. The chain employs TRBV28 and TRBJ1-2; 8 bases match TRBD1. Germline CDR1 and CDR2: MDHEN and SYDVKM. This CDR3 contains 15 residues. Germline trimming cut 4 bases from V and 4 bases from J; bases unmatched to any gene: 8. This CDR3 reads CASSSGQGVGYGYTF. The CDR3 DNA sequence: TGTGCCAGCAGTTCCGGACAGGGTGTCGGCTATGGCTACACCTTC.

This clonotype was counted a few times. This chain links TRBV3-1 with TRBJ2-2; 7 bases match TRBD2. Germline assignment: CDR1 LGHDT and CDR2 YNNKEL (reference sequence). The V gene end was trimmed by 5 bases and the J gene end by 6 bases; junction bases not matched to a gene: 3. The CDR3 covers 13 residues. DNA for the CDR3: TGTGCCAGCAGCTTAAGCGGGGCCGGGGAGCTGTTTTTT. It translates to CASSLSGAGELFF.

This clonotype came up many times. The rearrangement joins TRBV19 to TRBJ1-5; D not certain. Germline CDR1 and CDR2: LNHDA and SQIVND (reference sequence). CDR3 length equals 15 residues. Trimming took off 7 bases at V and 3 bases at J, with 16 bases between the two ends. CDR3 nucleotide sequence: TGTGCCAGTAACTCGGGGTTGGGATACAATCAGCCCCAGCATTTT. Translated, it gives CASNSGLGYNQPQHF.

This clonotype occurred a few times. The chain links TRBV5-6 to TRBJ2-1; perhaps TRBD2 as D (6 bases). There are 15 residues in the CDR3. V was shortened by 1 base and J by 4 bases, with 12 bases between the two germline ends. Germline assignment: CDR1 SGHDT and CDR2 YYEEEE. CDR3 in DNA: TGTGCCAGCAGCTTGCTGCGGGGATCATACAATGAGCAGTTCTTC. The encoded protein is CASSLLRGSYNEQFF.

This clonotype was observed many times. The chain is built from TRBV12-3 or TRBV12-4 and TRBJ1-2; no firm D call. Between the trimmed V and J ends, which lost 6 bases and 4 bases, there was a span of 12 bases. The CDR3 length is 13 residues. This CDR3 is CASRRGFGYGYTF. The CDR3 nucleotides are TGTGCCAGCAGGAGAGGGTTCGGCTATGGCTACACCTTC.

This clonotype occurred many times. The chain is built from TRBV9 and TRBJ2-7; D is ambiguous. The CDR3 loop spans 14 amino acids. Germline V gene lookup returns CDR1 SGDLS and CDR2 YYNGEE. V dropped 0 bases and J dropped 4 bases, with 11 bases sitting between them. The CDR3 loop is CASSVGPTRYEQYF. Here the CDR3 DNA reads TGTGCCAGCAGCGTAGGTCCCACCCGATACGAGCAGTACTTC.